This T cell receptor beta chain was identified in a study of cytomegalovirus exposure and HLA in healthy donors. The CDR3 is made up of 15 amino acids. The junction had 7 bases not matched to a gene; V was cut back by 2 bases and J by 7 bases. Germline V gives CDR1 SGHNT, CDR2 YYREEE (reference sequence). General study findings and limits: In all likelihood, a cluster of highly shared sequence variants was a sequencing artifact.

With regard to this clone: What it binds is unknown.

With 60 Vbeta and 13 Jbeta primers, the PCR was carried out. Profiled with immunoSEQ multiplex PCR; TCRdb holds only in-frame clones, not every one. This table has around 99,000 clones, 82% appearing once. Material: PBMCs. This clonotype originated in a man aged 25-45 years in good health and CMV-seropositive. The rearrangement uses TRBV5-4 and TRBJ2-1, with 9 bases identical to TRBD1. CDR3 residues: CASSLSQGARNEQFF. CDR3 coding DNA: TGTGCCAGCAGCTTATCACAGGGGGCGCGGAATGAGCAGTTCTTC. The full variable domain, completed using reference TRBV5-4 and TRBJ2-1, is ETGVTQSPTHLIKTRGQQVTLRCSSQSGHNTVSWYQQALGQGPQFIFQYYREEENGRGNFPPRFSGLQFPNYSSELNVNALELDDSALYLCASSLSQGARNEQFFGPGTRLTVL.